Below, 15 T cell receptor beta chains from the same sample are listed, as sequenced in a study of cytomegalovirus exposure and HLA in healthy donors. Data came from immunoSEQ multiplex PCR; TCRdb stores just in-frame clones and leaves some out. The table records 55,000 to 70,000 clones, nearly 95% of them present only once. Sequencing used PBMCs. The source of these receptors is a man aged 18 to 35 in good health and CMV-seropositive.

The genes are TRBV27 and TRBJ1-1; TRBD1 agrees at 7 bases. The V gene end was trimmed by 6 bases and the J gene end by 5 bases; junction bases not matched to a gene: 12. Germline V gene sequence: CDR1 MNHEY, CDR2 SMNVEV (reference sequence). The CDR3 is made up of 15 amino acids. The CDR3 is CASRTLQGLPTEAFF. Here the CDR3 DNA reads TGTGCCAGCAGAACATTACAGGGGCTTCCTACTGAAGCTTTCTTT.

The chain combines TRBV6-5 with TRBJ1-5; 9 bases are shared with TRBD1. CDR3 length: 15 residues. Trimming removed 6 bases from V and 0 bases from J; junction bases left unmatched: 3. The V gene's germline CDR1 is MNHEY and CDR2 SVGAGI. The chain's CDR3 is CASSKQGASNQPQHF. The CDR3 bases are TGTGCCAGCAGCAAACAGGGGGCTAGCAATCAGCCCCAGCATTTT.

This chain connects TRBV9 to TRBJ2-7, with TRBD1 matching over 7 bases. This CDR3 has 12 amino acids. Germline lookup yields CDR1 SGDLS and CDR2 YYNGEE. Trimming removed 3 bases from V and 6 bases from J; junction bases left unmatched: 3. The CDR3 reads CASSESGGEQYF. DNA of the CDR3: TGTGCCAGCAGCGAGTCAGGGGGCGAGCAGTACTTC.

The chain employs TRBV7-6 and TRBJ2-1; TRBD2 matches 7 bases. V lost 3 bases to trimming and J lost 2 bases; unmatched junction nucleotides: 4. The CDR3 sequence is 15 residues long. Germline CDR1 SGHVS, CDR2 FNYEAQ. The CDR3 loop is CASSFSGLTYNEQFF. The CDR3 DNA follows: TGTGCCAGCAGCTTTAGCGGGTTGACCTACAATGAGCAGTTCTTC.

The chain links TRBV9 to TRBJ2-1; TRBD2 matches 13 bases. This CDR3 comprises 16 residues. The V segment lost 3 bases and the J segment 10 bases; nucleotides outside the gene matches: 10. Germline V CDR1 and CDR2: SGDLS, YYNGEE. The CDR3 DNA reads TGTGCCAGCAGCGCTCCCGGACTAGCGGGAGTCGGCGAGCAGTTCTTC. Translating it yields CASSAPGLAGVGEQFF. The full variable domain, completed using reference TRBV9 and TRBJ2-1, is DSGVTQTPKHLITATGQRVTLRCSPRSGDLSVYWYQQSLDQGLQFLIQYYNGEERAKGNILERFSAQQFPDLHSELNLSSLELGDSALYFCASSAPGLAGVGEQFFGPGTRLTVL.

In its sample, this clone was seen once. This rearrangement joins TRBV11-3 to TRBJ2-1; the match to TRBD1 covers 10 bases. Per germline, CDR1 SGHNT and CDR2 YENEEA. This CDR3 contains 13 residues. The trim removed 4 bases at V and 7 bases at J, leaving 1 base unmatched. The CDR3 loop reads CASSWTGGNEQFF. The CDR3 DNA sequence: TGTGCCAGCAGCTGGACAGGGGGGAATGAGCAGTTCTTC. The variable domain in full, completed from reference TRBV11-3 and TRBJ2-1, reads EAGVVQSPRYKIIEKKQPVAFWCNPISGHNTLYWYLQNLGQGPELLIRYENEEAVDDSQLPKDRFSAERLKGVDSTLKIQPAELGDSAVYLCASSWTGGNEQFFGPGTRLTVL.

This chain links TRBV4-2 with TRBJ2-1, with a possible D match to TRBD2 (5 bases). Germline V gene sequence: CDR1 LGHNA, CDR2 YNFKEQ. Trimming took off 4 bases at V and 0 bases at J, with 16 bases between the two ends. The CDR3 totals 17 residues. CDR3 sequence (DNA): TGTGCCAGCAGCCCTTACGCCCTAGCCAACTCCTACAATGAGCAGTTCTTC. Translated, it gives CASSPYALANSYNEQFF.

About this clone itself: At one end the junction does not follow the germline gene, possibly because of a read error. This chain uses TRBV7-7 with TRBJ2-3; 9 nucleotides agree with TRBD1. Germline V CDR1 and CDR2: SSHAT, FNYEAQ (reference sequence). The CDR3 is 13 residues long. The CDR3 bases are TGTGCTAGCAGCCCCGGGACAGGGGATACGCAGTATTTT. Protein product: CASSPGTGDTQYF.

V and J are TRBV7-2 and TRBJ2-2, with 7 bases matching TRBD1. The CDR3 spans 14 residues. CDR1 and CDR2 from the germline V gene are SGHTA and FQGNSA. The V and J ends lost 5 bases and 6 bases, in that order; junction bases with no gene match: 6. This chain's CDR3 is CASSRAGGPGELFF. The CDR3 nucleotides are TGTGCCAGCAGCCGGGCAGGGGGACCCGGGGAGCTGTTTTTT.

The sample holds one count of this clone. The chain links TRBV9 to TRBJ2-2, with D possibly TRBD1 on 5 matching bases. Looked up from germline, CDR1 is SGDLS and CDR2 is YYNGEE. CDR3 length equals 17 residues. V lost 1 base and J lost 0, with 13 bases in between. CDR3 protein: CASSVPQTGANTGELFF. The CDR3 DNA follows: TGTGCCAGCAGCGTACCTCAAACAGGCGCGAACACCGGGGAGCTGTTTTTT.

The rearrangement links TRBV5-4 to TRBJ2-3; 8 nucleotides align to TRBD2. From germline, CDR1 is SGHNT and CDR2 YYREEE (reference sequence). The ends lost 6 bases at V and 1 base at J; junction bases unmatched: 10. The CDR3 runs 16 residues. The CDR3 DNA reads TGTGCCAGCACCTTAGGGGGGCGGGAGGGCACAGATACGCAGTATTTT. Protein sequence: CASTLGGREGTDTQYF.

This clone showed up just once. The chain employs TRBV7-9 and TRBJ2-5; the D gene is possibly TRBD1 (6 bases). Trimming removed 1 base at V and 7 bases at J, with 10 bases between. The CDR3 contains 13 residues. In germline, CDR1 is SEHNR, CDR2 FQNEAQ (reference sequence). CDR3 nucleotides: TGTGCCAGCAGCTTAGGGCACAGGGCGACCCAGTACTTC. It encodes CASSLGHRATQYF.

In this sample, this clone turned up a few times. The genes are TRBV9 and TRBJ2-3; 9 bases match TRBD2. V was clipped by 4 bases and J by 2 bases; unmatched bases: 5. Germline V gene data show CDR1 as SGDLS and CDR2 as YYNGEE. This CDR3 has 15 residues. The CDR3 loop reads CASSLRLADTDTQYF. The CDR3 DNA follows: TGTGCCAGCAGCTTGCGACTAGCGGACACAGATACGCAGTATTTT.

CDR3 DNA sequence: TGTGCCAGCAACCTAGCGGGGAACTACAATGAGCAGTTCTTC. It translates to CASNLAGNYNEQFF. The chain employs TRBV28 and TRBJ2-1, with 9 bases that match TRBD2. V dropped 7 bases and J dropped 3; count of bases not matched to a gene: 4. CDR1 is MDHEN and CDR2 is SYDVKM in the germline V gene. The CDR3 totals 14 residues.

This clone was seen a single time. The chain is built from TRBV2 and TRBJ2-2, with 7 bases identical to TRBD2. V dropped 9 bases and J dropped 6; count of bases not matched to a gene: 13. There are 15 residues in the CDR3. The V gene's germline CDR1 is SNHLY and CDR2 FYNNEI. CDR3 loop: CASRLEASGSGELFF. For the CDR3, the DNA is TGTGCCAGTAGGTTGGAGGCTAGCGGTTCCGGGGAGCTGTTTTTT.